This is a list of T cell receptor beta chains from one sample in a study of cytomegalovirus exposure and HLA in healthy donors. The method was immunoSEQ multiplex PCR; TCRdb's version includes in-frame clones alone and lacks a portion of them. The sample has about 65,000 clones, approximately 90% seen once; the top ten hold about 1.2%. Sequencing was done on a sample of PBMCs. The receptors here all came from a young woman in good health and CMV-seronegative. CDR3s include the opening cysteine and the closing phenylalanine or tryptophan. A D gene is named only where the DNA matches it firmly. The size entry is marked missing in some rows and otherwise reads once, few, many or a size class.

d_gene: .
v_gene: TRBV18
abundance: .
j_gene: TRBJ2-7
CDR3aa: CASSGDIGVSYEQYF
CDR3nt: TGTGCCAGCTCCGGGGACATCGGGGTCTCCTACGAGCAGTACTTC

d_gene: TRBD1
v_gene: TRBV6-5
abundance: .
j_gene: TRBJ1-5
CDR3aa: CASSFGQGHQPQHF
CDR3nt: TGTGCCAGCAGTTTCGGACAGGGACATCAGCCCCAGCATTTT

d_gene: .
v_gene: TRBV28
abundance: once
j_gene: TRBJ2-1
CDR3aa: CASSLTQRAYNEQFF
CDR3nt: TGTGCCAGCAGTTTGACTCAGCGGGCTTACAATGAGCAGTTCTTC

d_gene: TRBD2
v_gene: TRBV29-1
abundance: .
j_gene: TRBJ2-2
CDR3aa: CSVEGLAGNTGELFF
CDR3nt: TGCAGCGTTGAAGGACTAGCGGGAAACACCGGGGAGCTGTTTTTT

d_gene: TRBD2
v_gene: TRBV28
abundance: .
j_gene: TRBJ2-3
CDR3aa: CASTAASGHGSTDTQYF
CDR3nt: TGTGCCAGCACCGCAGCTAGCGGGCATGGAAGCACAGATACGCAGTATTTT

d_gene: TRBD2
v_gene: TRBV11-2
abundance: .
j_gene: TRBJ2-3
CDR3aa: CASSLDGAGGFRGTDTQYF
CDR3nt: TGTGCCAGCAGCTTAGATGGAGCGGGGGGGTTTCGGGGCACAGATACGCAGTATTTT

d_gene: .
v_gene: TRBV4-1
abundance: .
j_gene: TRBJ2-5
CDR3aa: CASSPLPGIETQYF
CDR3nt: TGCGCCAGCAGCCCGCTTCCGGGGATCGAGACCCAGTACTTC

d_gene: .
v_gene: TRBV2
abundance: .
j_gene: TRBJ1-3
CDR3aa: CASSSQGGGRNTIYF
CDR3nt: TGTGCCAGCAGTTCTCAGGGAGGAGGGAGAAACACCATATATTTT

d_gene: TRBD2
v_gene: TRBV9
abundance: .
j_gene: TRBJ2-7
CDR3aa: CASSVATSGGEQYF
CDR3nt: TGTGCCAGCAGCGTAGCTACTAGCGGGGGCGAGCAGTACTTC

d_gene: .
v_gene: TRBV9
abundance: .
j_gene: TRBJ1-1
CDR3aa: CASSADTEEAFF
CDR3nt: TGTGCCAGCAGCGCGGACACCGAAGAAGCTTTCTTT

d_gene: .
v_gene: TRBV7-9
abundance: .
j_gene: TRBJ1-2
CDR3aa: CASSLIVGEPGREYGYTF
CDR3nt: TGTGCCAGCAGCTTAATTGTGGGGGAGCCAGGGAGGGAGTATGGCTACACCTTC

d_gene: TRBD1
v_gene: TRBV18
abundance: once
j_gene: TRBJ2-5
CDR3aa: CASSLRQGVQETQYF
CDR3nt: TGTGCCAGCTCACTTCGACAGGGCGTACAAGAGACCCAGTACTTC

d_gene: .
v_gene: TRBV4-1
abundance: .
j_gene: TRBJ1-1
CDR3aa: CASSQDVDRPNTEAFF
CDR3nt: TGCGCCAGCAGCCAAGATGTGGACAGACCGAACACTGAAGCTTTCTTT

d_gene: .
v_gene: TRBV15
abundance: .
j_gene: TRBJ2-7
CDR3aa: CATSRDRSYEQYF
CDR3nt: TGTGCCACCAGCAGGGACAGATCCTACGAGCAGTACTTC

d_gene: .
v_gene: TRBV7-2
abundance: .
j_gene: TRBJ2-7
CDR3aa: CASSLGQGRVYEQYF
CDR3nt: TGTGCCAGCAGCTTAGGGCAGGGGCGCGTCTACGAGCAGTACTTC

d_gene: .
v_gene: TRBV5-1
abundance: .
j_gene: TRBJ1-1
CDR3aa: CASSLATSFTEAFF
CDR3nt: TGCGCCAGCAGCTTGGCCACATCGTTCACTGAAGCTTTCTTT

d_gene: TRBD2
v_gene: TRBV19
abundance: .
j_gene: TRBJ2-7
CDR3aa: CASSPIAGGLYEQYF
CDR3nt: TGTGCCAGTAGTCCTATAGCGGGAGGCCTCTACGAGCAGTACTTC

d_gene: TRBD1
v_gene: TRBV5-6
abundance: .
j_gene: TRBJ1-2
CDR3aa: CASSSGQGARGYTF
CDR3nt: TGTGCCAGCAGCAGCGGACAGGGGGCGCGGGGCTACACCTTC

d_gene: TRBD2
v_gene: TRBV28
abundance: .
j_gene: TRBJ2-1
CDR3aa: CASNLGLKRGLSSYNEQFF
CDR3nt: TGTGCCAGCAATTTGGGCCTCAAGCGGGGCTTGAGCTCCTACAATGAGCAGTTCTTC

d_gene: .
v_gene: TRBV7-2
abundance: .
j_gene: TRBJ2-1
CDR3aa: CASSPRVYNEQFF
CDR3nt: TGTGCCAGCAGCCCCCGCGTATACAATGAGCAGTTCTTC

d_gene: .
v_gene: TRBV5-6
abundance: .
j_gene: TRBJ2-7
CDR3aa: CASSFYDRPYEQYF
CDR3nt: TGTGCCAGCAGCTTTTATGACAGACCATACGAGCAGTACTTC

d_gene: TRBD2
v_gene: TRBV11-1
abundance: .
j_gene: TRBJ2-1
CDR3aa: CASSRTSGDNEQFF
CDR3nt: TGTGCCAGCAGCCGGACTAGCGGGGATAATGAGCAGTTCTTC

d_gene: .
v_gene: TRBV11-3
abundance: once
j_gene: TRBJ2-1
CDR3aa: CASSFAGGEQFF
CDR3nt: TGTGCCAGCAGCTTTGCAGGCGGGGAGCAGTTCTTC

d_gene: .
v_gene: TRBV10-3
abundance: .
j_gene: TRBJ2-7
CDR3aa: CAISELTDYEQYF
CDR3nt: TGTGCCATCAGTGAGTTGACAGACTACGAGCAGTACTTC

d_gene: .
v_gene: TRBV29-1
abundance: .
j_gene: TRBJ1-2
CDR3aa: CSFRDTATRGYGYTF
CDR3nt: TGCAGCTTCCGAGATACCGCTACCAGAGGATATGGCTACACCTTC

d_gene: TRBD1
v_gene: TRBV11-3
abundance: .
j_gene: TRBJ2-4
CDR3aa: CASSHSADRGPSIQYF
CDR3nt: TGTGCCAGCAGCCACTCAGCGGACAGGGGGCCTAGCATTCAGTACTTC

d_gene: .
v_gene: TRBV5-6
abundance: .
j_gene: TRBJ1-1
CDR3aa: CASSLTPGLRTEAFF
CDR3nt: TGTGCCAGCAGCTTAACTCCAGGGTTGCGCACTGAAGCTTTCTTT

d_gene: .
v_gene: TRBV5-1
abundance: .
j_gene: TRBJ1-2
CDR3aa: CASSSLRRGPNYGYTF
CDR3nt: TGCGCCAGCAGCTCTTTAAGGCGTGGGCCCAACTATGGCTACACCTTC

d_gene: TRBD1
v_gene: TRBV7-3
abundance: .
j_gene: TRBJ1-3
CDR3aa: CASSPTAPQGSSGNTIYF
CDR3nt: TGTGCCAGCAGCCCTACGGCGCCACAGGGGAGCTCTGGAAACACCATATATTTT

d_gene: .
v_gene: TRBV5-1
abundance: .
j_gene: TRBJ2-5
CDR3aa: CASSLLSETQYF
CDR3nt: TGCGCCAGCAGCCTGTTATCGGAGACCCAGTACTTC

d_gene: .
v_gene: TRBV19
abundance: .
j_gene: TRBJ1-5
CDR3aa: CASSMRGTFNQPQHF
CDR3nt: TGTGCCAGTAGTATGCGGGGGACCTTCAATCAGCCCCAGCATTTT

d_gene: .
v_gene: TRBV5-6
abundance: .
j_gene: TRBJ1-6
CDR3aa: CASSLGIGISPLHF
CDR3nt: TGTGCCAGCAGCCTCGGGATTGGTATTTCACCCCTCCACTTT

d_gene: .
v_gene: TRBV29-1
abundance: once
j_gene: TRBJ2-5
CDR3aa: CSVKTGQETQYF
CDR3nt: TGCAGCGTCAAGACGGGACAAGAGACCCAGTACTTC

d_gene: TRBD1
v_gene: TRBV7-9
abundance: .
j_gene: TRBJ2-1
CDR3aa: CASSPPTGNEQFF
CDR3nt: TGTGCCAGCAGCCCCCCGACAGGGAATGAGCAGTTCTTC

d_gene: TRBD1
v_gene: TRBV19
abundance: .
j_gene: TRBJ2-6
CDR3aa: CASSYGTGYSGANVLTF
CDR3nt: TGTGCCAGTAGTTACGGGACAGGCTACTCTGGGGCCAACGTCCTGACTTTC

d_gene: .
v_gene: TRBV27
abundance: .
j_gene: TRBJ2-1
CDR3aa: CASSLSPGFLSSYNEQFF
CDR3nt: TGTGCCAGCAGTTTATCCCCGGGTTTCCTTAGCTCCTACAATGAGCAGTTCTTC

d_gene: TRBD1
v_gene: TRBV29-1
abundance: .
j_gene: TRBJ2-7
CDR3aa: CSVSGTGGYEQYF
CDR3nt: TGCAGCGTCTCCGGGACAGGGGGCTACGAGCAGTACTTC

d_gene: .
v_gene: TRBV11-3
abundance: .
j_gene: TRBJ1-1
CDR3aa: CASGQANTEAFF
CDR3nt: TGTGCCAGCGGCCAGGCGAACACTGAAGCTTTCTTT

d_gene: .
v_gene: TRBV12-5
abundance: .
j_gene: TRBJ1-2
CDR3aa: CASGPPVGASYTF
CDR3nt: TGTGCTAGTGGTCCCCCTGTAGGGGCCAGCTACACCTTC

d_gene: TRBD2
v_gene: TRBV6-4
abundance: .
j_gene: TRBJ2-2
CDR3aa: CASSLAGDTGELFF
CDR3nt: TGTGCCAGCAGTCTAGCGGGGGACACCGGGGAGCTGTTTTTT

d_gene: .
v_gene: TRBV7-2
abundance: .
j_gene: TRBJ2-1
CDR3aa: CASLNGLFNEQFF
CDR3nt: TGTGCCAGCCTAAATGGGCTATTCAATGAGCAGTTCTTC

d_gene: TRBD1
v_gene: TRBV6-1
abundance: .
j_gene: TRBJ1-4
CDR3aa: CASSWDRPNEKLFF
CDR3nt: TGTGCCAGCAGTTGGGACAGACCTAATGAAAAACTGTTTTTT

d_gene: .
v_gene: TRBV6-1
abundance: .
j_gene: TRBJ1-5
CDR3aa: CASSGETGPNQPQHF
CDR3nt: TGTGCCAGCAGTGGGGAGACAGGTCCAAATCAGCCCCAGCATTTT